What follows are 21 T cell receptor beta chains derived from one specimen sequenced in a study of shared clonotypes between healthy human individuals. Clones were sequenced by immunoSEQ multiplex PCR, and TCRdb holds only the in-frame ones, with some missing. Of approximately 2,300,000 clones listed, around 92% were seen once; the top ten hold 0.37%. The material sequenced was naive CD4+ T cells from PBMCs. Subset given: CD45RA+ positively selected. Receptors originate from a man aged 18-30 years in good health. Some clones in this sample may be carry-over from other donors' samples.

The chain combines TRBV28 with TRBJ2-2; D possibly corresponds to TRBD2 (5 bases). The CDR3 extends over 15 amino acids. CDR1 and CDR2 from the germline V gene are MDHEN and SYDVKM. Trimming removed 7 bases at V and 0 bases at J, with 12 bases between. Here the CDR3 reads CASTRTGPNTGELFF. CDR3 sequence (DNA): TGTGCCAGCACCAGGACTGGCCCGAACACCGGGGAGCTGTTTTTT.

The chain has TRBV2 and TRBJ2-1; 8 bases match TRBD2. CDR3 length: 14 residues. The germline CDR1 and CDR2 sequences are SNHLY and FYNNEI. V lost 10 bases, J lost 8 bases, and 13 bases stayed unmatched. Here the CDR3 reads CATEPTTSGHEQFF. CDR3 coding DNA: TGTGCCACCGAGCCAACAACTAGCGGTCATGAGCAGTTCTTC.

The chain links TRBV28 to TRBJ2-3, with TRBD2 as a possible D gene (5 bases). Trimming left V 6 bases short and J 2 bases short, with 9 bases between. The CDR3 length is 13 residues. Germline CDR1 reads MDHEN; CDR2 reads SYDVKM. DNA for the CDR3: TGTGCCAGCAGGTGGACTGCCACAGATACGCAGTATTTT. Protein sequence: CASRWTATDTQYF.

V and J are TRBV11-2 and TRBJ2-2; 8 bases are a match to TRBD1. The J segment lost 5 bases and the V segment lost 3 bases, leaving 8 bases of the junction unmatched. This CDR3 is 16 amino acids long. Germline loops: CDR1 SGHAT, CDR2 FQNNGV. CDR3 in amino acids: CASSLIRGRRTGELFF. In DNA, the CDR3 is TGTGCCAGCAGCTTGATCAGGGGGCGCCGAACCGGGGAGCTGTTTTTT.

This chain uses TRBV30 with TRBJ1-2; D remains unclear. Germline V CDR1 and CDR2: GTSNPN, SVGIG (reference sequence). V lost 0 bases, J lost 8 bases, and 16 bases lay in between. The CDR3 is 14 amino acids. As DNA, the CDR3 is TGTGCCTGGAGTGTACGGTCGAGTTTTAGGGGCTACACCTTC. It is translated as CAWSVRSSFRGYTF.

The J gene is TRBJ2-2, the V gene TRBV9, with TRBD2 identical over 14 bases. The CDR3 sequence is 18 residues long. V shed 0 bases, J shed 0 bases, and the junction held 1 base outside the gene matches. The germline V gene has CDR1 SGDLS and CDR2 YYNGEE. CDR3 in amino acids: CASSVVTSGRANTGELFF. The CDR3 coding sequence is TGTGCCAGCAGCGTAGTGACTAGCGGGAGGGCGAACACCGGGGAGCTGTTTTTT.

The chain combines TRBV30 with TRBJ2-7; 9 nucleotides align to TRBD2. The CDR3 has 14 amino acids. Germline CDR1 GTSNPN, CDR2 SVGIG (reference sequence). V lost 4 bases and J lost 3; bases outside the gene matches: 7. CDR3 nucleotides: TGTGCCTGGAAGGCTAGCGGGGATTTCTACGAGCAGTACTTC. Translated, it gives CAWKASGDFYEQYF.

CDR3 in DNA: TGTGCCAGCAGCTCCGGGACAGGCTACGAGCAGTACTTC. It specifies CASSSGTGYEQYF. This chain connects TRBV5-4 to TRBJ2-7; TRBD1 matches at 8 bases. The V segment lost 3 bases and the J segment 3 bases; nucleotides outside the gene matches: 2. CDR3 length: 13 residues. CDR1 and CDR2 from the germline V gene are SGHNT and YYREEE (reference sequence).

This sequence joins TRBV30 and TRBJ2-7, with 7 positions matching TRBD2. CDR3 size: 14 residues. Germline V gene sequence: CDR1 GTSNPN, CDR2 SVGIG (reference sequence). Germline trimming cut 5 bases from V and 2 bases from J; bases unmatched to any gene: 9. The CDR3 nucleotides read TGTGCCTGGGTCGGGACTACCTCTCCCTACGAGCAGTACTTC. Protein sequence: CAWVGTTSPYEQYF. Full variable domain (remainder filled in from reference TRBV30 and TRBJ2-7): SQTIHQWPATLVQPVGSPLSLECTVEGTSNPNLYWYRQAAGRGLQLLFYSVGIGQISSEVPQNLSASRPQDRQFILSSKKLLLSDSGFYLCAWVGTTSPYEQYFGPGTRLTVT.

This clone was detected only a few times. The CDR3 nucleotides read TGTGCCAGCTCACCAGGGATGGGTGACTATGGCTACACCTTC. Amino acid sequence: CASSPGMGDYGYTF. The gene calls are TRBV18 and TRBJ1-2; D is undetermined. Trimming left V 2 bases short and J 3 bases short, with 10 bases between. The CDR3 runs to 14 residues. CDR1 and CDR2 from the germline V gene are KGHSH and LQKENI.

CDR3: CASSEAPFEAFF. CDR3 DNA: TGTGCCAGCAGTGAAGCGCCATTTGAAGCTTTCTTT. The chain carries TRBV6-1 and TRBJ1-1; D gene unclear. The length of the CDR3 is 12 residues. The germline CDR1 and CDR2 sequences are MNHNS and SASEGT. The V end was cut by 0 bases, the J end by 7 bases, with 6 bases between.

Concerning this clone: Other DNA sequences within the sample encode an identical CDR3. This chain uses TRBV7-2 with TRBJ2-7; 8 positions agree with TRBD2. The CDR3 is made up of 14 amino acids. Germline V gene data show CDR1 as SGHTA and CDR2 as FQGNSA. V was pared by 0 bases and J by 3 bases, with 1 base of the junction left unmatched. CDR3 nucleotides: TGTGCCAGCAGCTTAGCCGGGACTAGCTACGAGCAGTACTTC. It codes for CASSLAGTSYEQYF.

The chain links TRBV29-1 to TRBJ2-3, with D possibly TRBD1 on 6 matching bases. Germline V gives CDR1 SQVTM, CDR2 ANQGSEA. CDR3 size: 13 residues. In DNA form, the CDR3 reads TGCATTATCCAACAGGGTAGCACAGATACGCAGTATTTT. Its translation is CIIQQGSTDTQYF.

The chain links TRBV19 to TRBJ2-1; 7 nucleotides align to TRBD2. Losses at the gene ends were 5 bases for V and 2 bases for J; bases not matched to a gene: 6. Germline values: CDR1 LNHDA, CDR2 SQIVND (reference sequence). The CDR3 runs 15 residues. The CDR3 is CASSAGGGAYNEQFF. The CDR3 DNA follows: TGTGCCAGTAGTGCGGGCGGGGGAGCCTACAATGAGCAGTTCTTC.

V gene TRBV28 combines with J gene TRBJ2-7, with D perhaps matching TRBD1 (7 bases). This CDR3 has 17 amino acids. V was pared by 5 bases and J by 1 base, with 21 bases between. The germline V gene has CDR1 MDHEN and CDR2 SYDVKM. The CDR3 nucleotides read TGTGCCAGCAGTCTCACCCCAGGGGGGTCTTTATCCTACGAGCAGTACTTC. Its translation: CASSLTPGGSLSYEQYF. The whole variable domain, remainder taken from reference TRBV28 and TRBJ2-7, is DVKVTQSSRYLVKRTGEKVFLECVQDMDHENMFWYRQDPGLGLRLIYFSYDVKMKEKGDIPEGYSVSREKKERFSLILESASTNQTSMYLCASSLTPGGSLSYEQYFGPGTRLTVT.

The rearrangement joins TRBV4-3 to TRBJ2-5; 12 nucleotides line up with TRBD1. This CDR3 region has 17 residues. The germline V gene encodes CDR1 LGHNA and CDR2 YSLEER. V trimming: 1 base; J trimming: 5 bases; junction bases outside the gene matches: 8. CDR3 DNA sequence: TGCGCCAGCAGCCAAGTCCTTGGGACAGGGGGCGCGGAGACCCAGTACTTC. As protein: CASSQVLGTGGAETQYF.

This clone was observed a handful of times. The chain carries TRBV19 and TRBJ1-5, with 7 bases lining up with TRBD1. The CDR3 loop spans 15 amino acids. V shed 5 bases and J 1 base; nucleotides not matched to a gene: 5. The V gene's germline CDR1 is LNHDA and CDR2 SQIVND (reference sequence). CDR3 coding DNA: TGTGCCAGTAGTGTACGGACAGGCAGCAATCAGCCCCAGCATTTT. As protein: CASSVRTGSNQPQHF.

This clone was detected only a few times. This chain uses TRBV30 with TRBJ1-1; no definite D call. The CDR3 contains 13 residues. The V gene lost 2 bases and the J gene lost 1 base, with 8 bases spanning the gap. CDR1 is GTSNPN and CDR2 is SVGIG in the germline V gene (reference sequence). For the CDR3, the DNA is TGTGCCTGGAGTAAGGGATCGAACACTGAAGCTTTCTTT. It translates to CAWSKGSNTEAFF.

In this sample, this clone turned up once. The chain uses TRBV6-1 and TRBJ2-7, with D perhaps matching TRBD2 (5 bases). This CDR3 has 14 residues. V was shortened by 6 bases and J by 3 bases, with 15 bases between the two germline ends. Germline V gene data show CDR1 as MNHNS and CDR2 as SASEGT. CDR3 bases: TGTGCCAGCAGCCGGGAAGGGTTCGGCTACGAGCAGTACTTC. The encoded protein is CASSREGFGYEQYF.

The rearrangement uses TRBV7-3 and TRBJ1-1; D not resolved. The CDR3 sequence is 13 residues long. Germline V gives CDR1 SGHTA, CDR2 FQGTGA. Deletions cut 4 bases from V and 6 bases from J, with 12 bases between. This CDR3 reads CASSSTESAEAFF. CDR3 DNA sequence: TGTGCCAGCAGCTCCACAGAAAGCGCTGAAGCTTTCTTT.

This chain joins TRBV6-6 and TRBJ1-4; TRBD1 matches at 10 bases. This CDR3 is built from 15 residues. The germline V gene encodes CDR1 MNHNY and CDR2 SVGAGI (reference sequence). The V and J ends lost 4 bases and 8 bases, in that order; junction bases with no gene match: 7. CDR3 DNA: TGTGCCAGCAGTTCTCGGGACAGGGGTTTCGAAAAACTGTTTTTT. Encoded protein: CASSSRDRGFEKLFF.